These 23 T cell receptor beta chains share one sample of origin, sequenced in a study of blood T cell repertoires in COVID-19. The table came from immunoSEQ multiplex PCR; TCRdb's copy has only in-frame clones and leaves some out. The sample includes 160,000 or so clones, about 90% seen only once; the top ten take roughly 1.2%. The specimen sequenced was PBMCs or T cells enriched from blood (not recorded which). These receptors originate from a human donor with acute COVID-19. The donor label of this sample is uncertain.

J is TRBJ2-3 and V is TRBV19, with unresolved D. V was trimmed by 2 bases and J by 11 bases, leaving 17 bases between them. Germline CDR1 LNHDA, CDR2 SQIVND (reference sequence). The CDR3 totals 14 residues. DNA for the CDR3: TGTGCCAGTAGTATACCCCCCCTTGACTCGGAGCAGTATTTT. Its translation is CASSIPPLDSEQYF.

This clone was seen just once. The chain carries TRBV19 and TRBJ2-5; 9 positions agree with TRBD1. CDR3 length equals 15 residues. The J segment lost 6 bases and the V segment lost 5 bases, leaving 10 bases of the junction unmatched. CDR1 and CDR2 (germline): LNHDA, SQIVND (reference sequence). CDR3 sequence reads: CASSAGTGFGQTQYF. The CDR3 DNA reads TGTGCCAGTAGTGCGGGGACAGGGTTCGGCCAGACCCAGTACTTC.

The J gene is TRBJ1-2, the V gene TRBV13; D call uncertain. This CDR3 contains 16 residues. The V end lost 5 bases, the J end lost 1 base, and 17 bases lay between the germline ends. The germline CDR1 and CDR2 sequences are PRHDT and FYEKMQ (reference sequence). CDR3 in amino acids: CASSGGIAKVNYGYTF. CDR3 nucleotides: TGTGCCAGCAGCGGCGGTATAGCAAAGGTTAACTATGGCTACACCTTC.

This clone was observed a handful of times. V is TRBV6-5 and J is TRBJ1-6; the D is unclear. V gave up 0 bases and J gave up 10 bases, with 10 bases separating them. Germline V lookup: CDR1 MNHEY, CDR2 SVGAGI. The CDR3 is 14 amino acids. In DNA, the CDR3 is TGTGCCAGCAGTTACTCAGGAGCGAAATCACCCCTCCACTTT. Residues: CASSYSGAKSPLHF.

This clone occurred once. The V call is TRBV20-1, the J call TRBJ1-5; no clear D gene. Per the germline V gene, CDR1 is DFQATT and CDR2 is SNEGSKA (reference sequence). Trimming removed 0 bases from V and 14 bases from J, with 11 bases in between. The CDR3 runs 11 residues. DNA of the CDR3: TGCAGTGCTAGAGACAGTCCCTTCGAGCATTTT. Amino acids: CSARDSPFEHF.

The chain joins TRBV11-2 to TRBJ2-2; 7 nucleotides line up with TRBD1. V shed 3 bases and J 4 bases; nucleotides not matched to a gene: 2. Germline V gene data show CDR1 as SGHAT and CDR2 as FQNNGV. The length of the CDR3 is 14 residues. This chain's CDR3 is CASSFQGVTGELFF. The CDR3 DNA sequence: TGTGCCAGCAGCTTTCAGGGGGTCACCGGGGAGCTGTTTTTT. The full variable domain, rest sourced from reference TRBV11-2 and TRBJ2-2, is EAGVAQSPRYKIIEKRQSVAFWCNPISGHATLYWYQQILGQGPKLLIQFQNNGVVDDSQLPKDRFSAERLKGVDSTLKIQPAKLEDSAVYLCASSFQGVTGELFFGEGSRLTVL.

J is TRBJ2-7 and V is TRBV5-5; 8 bases agree with TRBD1. CDR3 size: 14 residues. The germline V gene has CDR1 SGHKS and CDR2 YYEKEE (reference sequence). V lost 4 bases, J lost 2 bases, and 5 bases stayed unmatched. CDR3 sequence: CASSPRDRTYEQYF. CDR3 nucleotides: TGTGCCAGCAGCCCCCGGGACAGGACCTACGAGCAGTACTTC.

The rearrangement links TRBV10-1 to TRBJ2-2; 10 bases agree with TRBD2. The CDR3 is 14 amino acids. From germline, CDR1 is WNHNN and CDR2 SYGVQD (reference sequence). Trimming took 8 bases from V and 6 from J; bases not matched to a gene: 6. The CDR3 is CASRDSGGAGELFF. The CDR3 bases are TGCGCCAGCCGGGACAGCGGGGGGGCCGGGGAGCTGTTTTTT.

The V and J genes are TRBV19 and TRBJ1-5; TRBD1 matches 9 bases. Germline CDR1 is LNHDA and CDR2 is SQIVND (reference sequence). Trimming cost V 5 bases and J 7 bases; bases outside gene matches: 6. The CDR3 is 14 amino acids. In nucleotides, the CDR3 is TGTGCCAGTAGTCCTACAGGGGGCGAACAGCCCCAGCATTTT. It is translated as CASSPTGGEQPQHF.

The chain couples TRBV11-2 to TRBJ1-1; 10 bases are a match to TRBD1. This CDR3 has 14 amino acids. Germline assignment: CDR1 SGHAT and CDR2 FQNNGV. V lost 3 bases and J lost 5; bases outside the gene matches: 3. The CDR3 DNA reads as TGTGCCAGCAGCTTGCCGGGACAGGGGACTGAAGCTTTCTTT. It is translated as CASSLPGQGTEAFF.

This chain links TRBV11-1 with TRBJ1-4; the D is unclear. CDR1 is SGHAT and CDR2 is FQDESV in the germline V gene (reference sequence). Trimming pared 5 bases from V and 6 bases from J, leaving 13 bases between. The CDR3 consists of 14 residues. The CDR3 DNA reads TGTGCCAGCAGCCTAGACGGGATCGATGAAAAACTGTTTTTT. This sequence encodes CASSLDGIDEKLFF.

This chain uses TRBV9 with TRBJ2-2, with 12 bases that match TRBD2. V was pared by 4 bases and J by 0 bases, with 4 bases of the junction left unmatched. The germline V gene encodes CDR1 SGDLS and CDR2 YYNGEE. This CDR3 spans 17 amino acids. In nucleotides, the CDR3 is TGTGCCAGCAGCCTCCGGACTAGCGGGGCGAACACCGGGGAGCTGTTTTTT. This encodes CASSLRTSGANTGELFF.

The rearrangement joins TRBV4-1 to TRBJ2-1, with D possibly matching TRBD2 (5 bases). V shed 2 bases and J shed 3 bases, with 11 bases lying between them. The CDR3 is 15 residues long. Per the germline V gene, CDR1 is MGHRA and CDR2 is YSYEKL. The CDR3 nucleotides are TGCGCCAGCAGCCAATCGCGGGTAGGCTACAATGAGCAGTTCTTC. Protein product: CASSQSRVGYNEQFF.

As for this clone: At one of its ends the junction is not consistent with the germline gene, which may arise from a read error. This chain joins TRBV30 and TRBJ2-2; the D gene is possibly TRBD2 (6 bases). This CDR3 region has 12 residues. Germline V gene lookup returns CDR1 GTSNPN and CDR2 SVGIG (reference sequence). DNA of the CDR3: TGCGGGGGAGGAGGGTACACCGGGGAGCTGTTTTTT. Its translation is CGGGGYTGELFF.

The rearrangement uses TRBV7-9 and TRBJ1-5, with no clear D. The CDR3 has 12 residues. CDR1 and CDR2 from the germline V gene are SEHNR and FQNEAQ (reference sequence). Trimming left V 3 bases short and J 7 bases short, with 7 bases between. In DNA form, the CDR3 reads TGTGCCAGCAGCTTTGGAGGACAGCCCCAGCATTTT. Translated: CASSFGGQPQHF. Complete variable domain (other parts from reference TRBV7-9 and TRBJ1-5): DTGVSQNPRHKITKRGQNVTFRCDPISEHNRLYWYRQTLGQGPEFLTYFQNEAQLEKSRLLSDRFSAERPKGSFSTLEIQRTEQGDSAMYLCASSFGGQPQHFGDGTRLSIL.

The rearrangement joins TRBV30 to TRBJ2-3; D may be TRBD1 (6 bases). This CDR3 has 16 residues. Germline assignment: CDR1 GTSNPN and CDR2 SVGIG (reference sequence). Trimming pared 3 bases from V and 5 bases from J, leaving 21 bases between. DNA for the CDR3: TGTGCCTGGAGAGTAGGGGGAGTTCCCTCTAGAGATACGCAGTATTTT. Protein: CAWRVGGVPSRDTQYF.

The chain couples TRBV24-1 to TRBJ2-1, with 10 bases fitting TRBD2. In germline, CDR1 is KGHDR, CDR2 SFDVKD. The V gene end was trimmed by 6 bases and the J gene end by 4 bases; junction bases not matched to a gene: 5. This CDR3 comprises 15 residues. CDR3 nucleotide sequence: TGTGCCACCAGTATAGGACTAGCGGCATACAATGAGCAGTTCTTC. Translation gives CATSIGLAAYNEQFF.

This clone has a single count. The rearrangement links TRBV7-9 to TRBJ2-3, with TRBD2 matching over 7 bases. The CDR3 contains 16 residues. Trimming removed 5 bases from V and 3 bases from J; junction bases left unmatched: 11. The germline CDR1 and CDR2 sequences are SEHNR and FQNEAQ (reference sequence). Here the CDR3 DNA reads TGTGCCAGCAGCCTTTGGGGGAGCGGGACGACAGATACGCAGTATTTT. This encodes CASSLWGSGTTDTQYF.

The chain couples TRBV7-2 to TRBJ2-5; TRBD2 aligns across 15 bases. Germline assignment: CDR1 SGHTA and CDR2 FQGNSA. The CDR3 runs 16 residues. V dropped 2 bases and J dropped 5; count of bases not matched to a gene: 3. The CDR3 sequence is CASSLRTSGGAETQYF. The CDR3 DNA follows: TGTGCCAGCAGCTTAAGGACTAGCGGGGGGGCTGAGACCCAGTACTTC.

The V call is TRBV5-1, the J call TRBJ1-1; 8 positions match TRBD1. The CDR3 covers 13 residues. The J segment lost 5 bases and the V segment lost 3 bases, leaving 3 bases of the junction unmatched. CDR1 is SGHRS and CDR2 is YFSETQ in the germline V gene. The CDR3 nucleotides are TGCGCCAGCAGCTGGGGGACAGGAACTGAAGCTTTCTTT. This encodes CASSWGTGTEAFF.

Only a few counts were recorded for this clone. The V and J genes are TRBV11-3 and TRBJ1-1; perhaps TRBD1 as D (6 bases). Germline loops: CDR1 SGHNT, CDR2 YENEEA. V gave up 4 bases and J gave up 6 bases, with 12 bases separating them. The CDR3 sequence is 13 residues long. CDR3 DNA: TGTGCCAGCAGCTATAACAGGGTCTCTGAAGCTTTCTTT. Translation gives CASSYNRVSEAFF. The whole variable domain, filled in from reference TRBV11-3 and TRBJ1-1, reads EAGVVQSPRYKIIEKKQPVAFWCNPISGHNTLYWYLQNLGQGPELLIRYENEEAVDDSQLPKDRFSAERLKGVDSTLKIQPAELGDSAVYLCASSYNRVSEAFFGQGTRLTVV.

The V call is TRBV7-2, the J call TRBJ1-2; 9 positions agree with TRBD1. The CDR3 totals 14 residues. The germline CDR1 and CDR2 sequences are SGHTA and FQGNSA. The J segment lost 3 bases and the V segment lost 8 bases, leaving 7 bases of the junction unmatched. For the CDR3, the DNA is TGTGCCAGCGGGGGGACAGGGCTGGACTATGGCTACACCTTC. It is translated as CASGGTGLDYGYTF.

J is TRBJ1-2 and V is TRBV6-5; the D gene is possibly TRBD1 (5 bases). Germline values: CDR1 MNHEY, CDR2 SVGAGI. CDR3 length equals 15 residues. Trimming left V 0 bases short and J 4 bases short, with 12 bases between. The CDR3 DNA reads as TGTGCCAGCAGTTACTCGGCCAGGGAGGGCTATGGCTACACCTTC. Its translation is CASSYSAREGYGYTF.